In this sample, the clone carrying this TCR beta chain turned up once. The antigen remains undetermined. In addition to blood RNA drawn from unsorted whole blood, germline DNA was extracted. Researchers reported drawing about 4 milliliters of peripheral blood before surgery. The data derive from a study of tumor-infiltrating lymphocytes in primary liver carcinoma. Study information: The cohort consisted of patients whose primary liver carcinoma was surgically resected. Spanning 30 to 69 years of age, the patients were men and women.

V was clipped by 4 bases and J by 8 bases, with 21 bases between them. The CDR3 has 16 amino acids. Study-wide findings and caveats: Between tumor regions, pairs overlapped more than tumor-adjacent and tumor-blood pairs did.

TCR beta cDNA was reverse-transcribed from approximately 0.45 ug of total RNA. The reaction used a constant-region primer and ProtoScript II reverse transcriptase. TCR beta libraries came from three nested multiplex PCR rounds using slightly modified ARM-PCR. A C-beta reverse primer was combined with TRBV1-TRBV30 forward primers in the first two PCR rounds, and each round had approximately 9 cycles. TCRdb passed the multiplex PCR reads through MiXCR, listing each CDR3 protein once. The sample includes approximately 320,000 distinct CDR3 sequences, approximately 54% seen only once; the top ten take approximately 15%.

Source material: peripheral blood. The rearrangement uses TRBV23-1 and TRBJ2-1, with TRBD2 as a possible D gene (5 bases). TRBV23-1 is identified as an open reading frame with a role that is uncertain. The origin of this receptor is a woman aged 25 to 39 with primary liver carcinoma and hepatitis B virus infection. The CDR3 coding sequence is TGCGCCAGCAGTCGAAGAGGGAGTCCTAGGCATGATGAGCAGTTCTTC. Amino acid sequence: CASSRRGSPRHDEQFF.